This is a list of T cell receptor beta chains from one sample in a study of beta chain features in type 1 diabetes. Sequenced by immunoSEQ multiplex PCR; TCRdb stores in-frame clones only, minus some. There are around 21,000 clones in the sample; around 50% occur only once, and about 0.43% lies in the top ten. The sample consisted of stem cell memory CD4+ T cells from blood. The receptors were gathered from a man between 18 and 29 years old in good health. CDR3s include the opening cysteine and the closing phenylalanine or tryptophan. The D gene is left open where the match is weak. Rows may omit the clone size; those that give it use once, few, many or a size class.

V	size	J	D	DNA	CDR3
TRBV7-2	NA	TRBJ1-1	NA	TGTGCCAGCAGCTTAGTCCAGAACACTGAAGCTTTCTTT	CASSLVQNTEAFF
TRBV30	once	TRBJ2-7	TRBD2	TGTGCCTGGAGTGGGGCGGGGGGCTACGAGCAGTACTTC	CAWSGAGGYEQYF
TRBV28	NA	TRBJ2-4	TRBD1	TGTGCCAGCAGTTTAACAGGGGTGGTCAAAAACATTCAGTACTTC	CASSLTGVVKNIQYF
TRBV7-9	few	TRBJ2-1	NA	TGTGCCAGCAGCTTAGCGGAGGGGGGGATCTTC	CASSLAEGGIF
TRBV5-1	NA	TRBJ2-7	TRBD1	TGCGCCAGCAACGGGGACAGGGGAAACGAGCAGTACTTC	CASNGDRGNEQYF
TRBV5-1	NA	TRBJ2-1	TRBD2	TGCGCCAGCAGCGCTGGCGTCCTAGCGGGGGCTGAGCAGTTCTTC	CASSAGVLAGAEQFF
TRBV7-3	few	TRBJ2-3	TRBD2	TGTGCCAGCAGCACCACTAGCGGCACAGATACGCAGTATTTT	CASSTTSGTDTQYF
TRBV25-1	NA	TRBJ2-1	TRBD1	TGTGCCAGCCGGACAGGGTTGAATGAGCAGTTCTTC	CASRTGLNEQFF
TRBV18	NA	TRBJ2-5	NA	TGTGCCAGCTCACTCCAGGGGGGAGTCCAAGAGACCCAGTACTTC	CASSLQGGVQETQYF
TRBV27	NA	TRBJ1-1	NA	TGTGCCAGCAGTTGGGGACAAAGAAAGGGTTTAATGGGGAACACTGAAGCTTTCTTT	CASSWGQRKGLMGNTEAFF